This TCR beta chain comes out of a study of blood T cell repertoires in COVID-19. The germline V and J ends were trimmed by 7 bases and 8 bases, with 22 bases remaining between them. The CDR3 is 15 amino acids. The germline V gene has CDR1 MNHEY and CDR2 SVGAGI. Only in-frame clones appear in the TCRdb table, and some are missing; sequencing was by immunoSEQ multiplex PCR. Here the sample spans hundreds of thousands of clones, 86% being singletons. The gene calls are TRBV6-5 and TRBJ2-3, with D perhaps TRBD1 (6 bases). The clonotype comes from a woman aged 80 or over with COVID-19, enrolled during active disease. Sequences were obtained from peripheral blood. The CDR3 DNA follows: TGTGCCAGCAACGAAAACAGGGCCGATCGGGGTACGCAGTATTTT. Its translation: CASNENRADRGTQYF.